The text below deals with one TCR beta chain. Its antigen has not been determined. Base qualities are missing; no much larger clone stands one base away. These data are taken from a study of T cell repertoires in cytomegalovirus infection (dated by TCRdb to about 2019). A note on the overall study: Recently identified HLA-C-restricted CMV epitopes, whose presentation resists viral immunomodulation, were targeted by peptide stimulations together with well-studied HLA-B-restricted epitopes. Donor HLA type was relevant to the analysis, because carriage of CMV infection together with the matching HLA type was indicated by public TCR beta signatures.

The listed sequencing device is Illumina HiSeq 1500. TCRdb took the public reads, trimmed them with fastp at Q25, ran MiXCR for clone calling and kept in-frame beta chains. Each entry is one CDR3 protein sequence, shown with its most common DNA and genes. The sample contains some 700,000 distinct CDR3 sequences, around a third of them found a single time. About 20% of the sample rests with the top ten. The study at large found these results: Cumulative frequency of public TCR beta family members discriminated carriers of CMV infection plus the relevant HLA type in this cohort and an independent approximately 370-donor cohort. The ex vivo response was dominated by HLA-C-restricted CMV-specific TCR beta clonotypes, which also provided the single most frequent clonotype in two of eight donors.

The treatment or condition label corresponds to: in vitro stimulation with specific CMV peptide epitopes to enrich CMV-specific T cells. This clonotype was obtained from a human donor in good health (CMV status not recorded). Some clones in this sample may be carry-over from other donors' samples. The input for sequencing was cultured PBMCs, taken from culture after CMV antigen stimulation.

The nucleotide sequence is TGTGCCAGCAGTCCGAACCGGGACAGCCGCTACAATGAGCAGTTCTTC. Its amino acids are CASSPNRDSRYNEQFF. Rearrangement joined TRBV12-3 or TRBV12-4 to TRBJ2-1; TRBD1 matches 7 bases in the middle. The CDR3 runs 16 amino acids, cysteine and phenylalanine included. Only CDR3 DNA is held: 48 bases, read in frame from base 1. The V end gives up 5 bases and the J end 3 bases, leaving 10 bases in the junction not matched to a gene.